This passage covers 32 T cell receptor beta chains from one sample sequenced in a study. In TCRdb, the RT-PCR reads were re-called with MiXCR into one record per CDR3 protein. The sample includes about 680,000 distinct CDR3 sequences, approximately 15% seen only once; the top ten take 3.6%. Input material: memory CD4+ T cells from blood. These receptors all come from a female donor in good health, serving as a healthy control.

This clonotype was counted a few times. CDR3 amino acids: CAHGQYEMGTDTQYF. DNA for the CDR3: TGTGCCCACGGACAGTACGAGATGGGCACAGATACGCAGTATTTT. The V and J genes are TRBV10-3 and TRBJ2-3; tentatively, D is TRBD1 (6 bases). V shed 11 bases and J shed 1 base, with 19 bases lying between them. The CDR3 covers 15 residues. Germline V gene sequence: CDR1 ENHRY, CDR2 SYGVKD.

At least ten counts were recorded for this clonotype. J is TRBJ1-2 and V is TRBV6-2 or TRBV6-3; D call uncertain. Germline V gene data show CDR1 as MNHEY and CDR2 as SVGEGT. Trimming took off 2 bases at V and 3 bases at J, with 4 bases between the two ends. This CDR3 spans 12 amino acids. The DNA of the CDR3 is TGTGCCAGCAGTTACGGGGACTATGGCTACACCTTC. This sequence encodes CASSYGDYGYTF.

The chain couples TRBV28 to TRBJ2-7; weak D call: TRBD1 (6 bases). Deletions cut 4 bases from V and 5 bases from J, with 15 bases between. Germline V lookup: CDR1 MDHEN, CDR2 SYDVKM. The CDR3 extends over 14 amino acids. This chain's CDR3 is CASSSSNRVHEQYF. CDR3 DNA: TGTGCCAGCAGTTCCTCCAACAGGGTCCACGAGCAGTACTTC.

The J gene is TRBJ2-6, the V gene TRBV10-3; a possible D gene is TRBD1 (6 bases). Germline CDR1 is ENHRY and CDR2 is SYGVKD. V was shortened by 8 bases and J by 0 bases, with 17 bases between the two germline ends. CDR3 length equals 17 residues. The CDR3 protein is CAIGSQGHSSGANVLTF. The CDR3 DNA reads TGTGCCATCGGATCACAGGGCCATAGCTCTGGGGCCAACGTCCTGACTTTC.

The DNA for the CDR3 is TGTGCCAGCAGCGTAGGAACCCGAGCTCAGGTGGAGACCCAGTACTTC. Its protein product is CASSVGTRAQVETQYF. The V and J genes are TRBV9 and TRBJ2-5; D unresolved. V was shortened by 0 bases and J by 5 bases, with 17 bases between the two germline ends. This CDR3 has 16 amino acids. Germline V gives CDR1 SGDLS, CDR2 YYNGEE. Full variable domain (missing parts from reference TRBV9 and TRBJ2-5): DSGVTQTPKHLITATGQRVTLRCSPRSGDLSVYWYQQSLDQGLQFLIQYYNGEERAKGNILERFSAQQFPDLHSELNLSSLELGDSALYFCASSVGTRAQVETQYFGPGTRLLVL.

This rearrangement joins TRBV5-1 to TRBJ1-1, with 7 bases identical to TRBD1. The germline CDR1 and CDR2 sequences are SGHRS and YFSETQ. V shed 4 bases, J shed 3 bases, and the junction held 6 bases outside the gene matches. CDR3 length equals 14 residues. CDR3 amino acids: CASSIQTGDTEAFF. The CDR3 nucleotides are TGCGCCAGCAGCATACAAACAGGGGACACTGAAGCTTTCTTT.

The chain recombines TRBV12-3 or TRBV12-4 with TRBJ1-5; tentatively, D is TRBD1 (6 bases). Trimming removed 6 bases from V and 3 bases from J, with 12 bases in between. CDR3 length: 14 amino acids. CDR3 sequence reads: CASRSTGSNQPQHF. The CDR3 bases are TGTGCCAGCAGGTCTACAGGGTCCAATCAGCCCCAGCATTTT.

This clonotype was counted between two and nine times. The V gene is TRBV6-6, the J gene TRBJ2-7, with 9 bases that match TRBD1. The CDR3 loop spans 15 amino acids. V shed 5 bases, J shed 6 bases, and the junction held 11 bases outside the gene matches. Germline V lookup: CDR1 MNHNY, CDR2 SVGAGI (reference sequence). The CDR3 loop is CASSRRQGGIAEQYF. CDR3 nucleotide sequence: TGTGCCAGCAGTCGGCGACAGGGGGGGATTGCCGAGCAGTACTTC.

The rearrangement links TRBV15 to TRBJ2-7; TRBD2 agrees at 7 bases. V lost 3 bases to trimming and J lost 3 bases; unmatched junction nucleotides: 8. The CDR3 spans 15 residues. Germline V gene data show CDR1 as LNHNV and CDR2 as YYDKDF (reference sequence). The CDR3 protein is CATSRGGTQHYEQYF. CDR3 sequence (DNA): TGTGCCACCAGCAGGGGGGGGACCCAGCACTACGAGCAGTACTTC. The full variable domain, with the rest looked up from reference TRBV15 and TRBJ2-7, is DAMVIQNPRYQVTQFGKPVTLSCSQTLNHNVMYWYQQKSSQAPKLLFHYYDKDFNNEADTPDNFQSRRPNTSFCFLDIRSPGLGDTAMYLCATSRGGTQHYEQYFGPGTRLTVT.

This clonotype appeared a few times. The chain has TRBV18 and TRBJ1-2; D is ambiguous. There are 14 residues in the CDR3. V gave up 2 bases and J gave up 8 bases, with 15 bases separating them. CDR1 and CDR2 from the germline V gene are KGHSH and LQKENI. In DNA, the CDR3 is TGTGCCAGCTCACCAACCGGGGAACCTGGGGGCTACACCTTC. Its protein is CASSPTGEPGGYTF.

Points on this clonotype: With a much larger clone just one base away, this may be a read error. The V call is TRBV2, the J call TRBJ2-2; possibly TRBD1 for D (5 bases). The V gene lost 6 bases and the J gene lost 1 base, with 9 bases spanning the gap. CDR3 size: 14 residues. The germline gives CDR1 SNHLY, CDR2 FYNNEI. CDR3: CASRFDRNTGELFF. As DNA, the CDR3 is TGTGCCAGCAGGTTCGACAGGAACACCGGGGAGCTGTTTTTT.

This clonotype was seen more than once but under ten times. This chain uses TRBV7-3 with TRBJ2-3; the D gene is possibly TRBD1 (6 bases). Germline V gene lookup returns CDR1 SGHTA and CDR2 FQGTGA. The CDR3 is 14 amino acids. V was pared by 8 bases and J by 0 bases, with 12 bases between. CDR3 region: CASAQGRSTDTQYF. The CDR3 DNA reads as TGTGCCAGCGCACAGGGCCGGAGCACAGATACGCAGTATTTT.

This clonotype has just a few counts. The genes are TRBV20-1 and TRBJ2-3; 12 bases match TRBD2. There are 14 residues in the CDR3. With V trimmed by 6 bases and J by 4 bases, 5 bases remained unmatched. CDR1 DFQATT and CDR2 SNEGSKA come from the germline V gene (reference sequence). The chain's CDR3 is CSATLAGGPDTQYF. In DNA, the CDR3 is TGCAGTGCCACACTAGCGGGGGGTCCAGATACGCAGTATTTT.

This clonotype was detected ten times or more. The chain carries TRBV12-3 or TRBV12-4 and TRBJ1-2, with D hard to call. V lost 1 base to trimming and J lost 4 bases, with 4 bases between them. This CDR3 is built from 12 residues. The CDR3 spells CASSLGRYGYTF. The CDR3 nucleotides are TGTGCCAGCAGTTTAGGTCGCTATGGCTACACCTTC.

This clonotype was detected only a few times. V and J are TRBV6-5 and TRBJ1-1; D gene unclear. The CDR3 spans 15 residues. From germline, CDR1 is MNHEY and CDR2 SVGAGI. V was trimmed by 4 bases and J by 0 bases, leaving 12 bases between them. The CDR3 nucleotides read TGTGCCAGCAGTTTTGACGTACAGATGAACACTGAAGCTTTCTTT. It translates to CASSFDVQMNTEAFF.

J is TRBJ1-4 and V is TRBV10-3; TRBD1 agrees at 11 bases. In germline, CDR1 is ENHRY, CDR2 SYGVKD. The trim removed 6 bases at V and 7 bases at J, leaving 7 bases unmatched. There are 15 residues in the CDR3. The CDR3 is CAIRPSGQGGEKLFF. Written as DNA, the CDR3 is TGTGCCATCAGACCCTCGGGACAGGGGGGTGAAAAACTGTTTTTT.

The chain links TRBV20-1 to TRBJ2-3; TRBD2 matches at 9 bases. Trimming cost V 6 bases and J 4 bases; bases outside gene matches: 11. The V gene's germline CDR1 is DFQATT and CDR2 SNEGSKA (reference sequence). This CDR3 comprises 15 residues. The CDR3 loop is CSAHSGGGGADTQYF. CDR3 in DNA: TGCAGTGCCCATAGCGGGGGAGGTGGGGCAGATACGCAGTATTTT.

This sequence joins TRBV24-1 and TRBJ2-1; 13 bases are a match to TRBD2. V gave up 4 bases and J gave up 0 bases; unmatched junction bases: 20. Germline V gives CDR1 KGHDR, CDR2 SFDVKD. This CDR3 spans 23 amino acids. The CDR3: CATSEPTGVLAGGPRGSYNEQFF. In DNA, the CDR3 is TGTGCCACCAGTGAACCTACAGGAGTACTAGCGGGAGGGCCACGGGGCTCCTACAATGAGCAGTTCTTC.

This clonotype has at least ten counts. The V gene is TRBV6-5, the J gene TRBJ1-5; TRBD1 agrees at 9 bases. The CDR3 is 14 residues long. V was pared by 6 bases and J by 3 bases, with 3 bases of the junction left unmatched. Germline V gene data show CDR1 as MNHEY and CDR2 as SVGAGI. This chain's CDR3 is CASRGTGLNQPQHF. The CDR3 region has the DNA TGTGCCAGCAGGGGGACAGGGCTCAATCAGCCCCAGCATTTT.

This clonotype was observed many times. This chain connects TRBV4-3 to TRBJ1-2; no firm D call. The CDR3 has 15 amino acids. Germline assignment: CDR1 LGHNA and CDR2 YSLEER. The V end was cut by 4 bases, the J end by 7 bases, with 19 bases between. The CDR3 sequence: CASSPYGDVVGGYTF. The CDR3 DNA reads as TGCGCCAGCAGCCCTTATGGGGATGTAGTGGGTGGCTACACCTTC.

Only a few counts were recorded for this clonotype. V is TRBV7-9 and J is TRBJ2-1, with 9 bases matching TRBD1. Per the germline V gene, CDR1 is SEHNR and CDR2 is FQNEAQ (reference sequence). The junction had 7 bases not matched to a gene; V was cut back by 1 base and J by 6 bases. The CDR3 runs to 16 residues. CDR3 amino acids: CASSLVGTGLFNEQFF. Here the CDR3 DNA reads TGTGCCAGCAGCTTAGTTGGGACAGGGCTTTTCAATGAGCAGTTCTTC.

The chain couples TRBV5-1 to TRBJ2-5; D ambiguous. This CDR3 is 14 amino acids long. CDR1 and CDR2 (germline): SGHRS, YFSETQ. Trimming pared 1 base from V and 4 bases from J, leaving 11 bases between. CDR3 coding DNA: TGCGCCAGCAGCTTGTTTATAGGCGCAGAGACCCAGTACTTC. Its translation: CASSLFIGAETQYF.

This clonotype showed up just a few times. The chain is built from TRBV18 and TRBJ1-5; no definite D call. Germline V gives CDR1 KGHSH, CDR2 LQKENI. The CDR3 is 13 amino acids. Trimming pared 2 bases from V and 5 bases from J, leaving 7 bases between. CDR3 in amino acids: CASSPLEDQPQHF. CDR3 nucleotide sequence: TGTGCCAGCTCACCATTGGAGGATCAGCCCCAGCATTTT.

This clonotype appeared many times. The chain employs TRBV29-1 and TRBJ2-1; 12 bases match TRBD2. CDR3 length: 16 amino acids. The junction had 6 bases not matched to a gene; V was cut back by 2 bases and J by 4 bases. Germline lookup yields CDR1 SQVTM and CDR2 ANQGSEA. The CDR3 protein is CSVEPLAGGSYNEQFF. Here the CDR3 DNA reads TGCAGCGTTGAACCTCTAGCGGGAGGGAGTTACAATGAGCAGTTCTTC.

This clonotype has just a few counts. J is TRBJ1-2 and V is TRBV5-1, with D possibly TRBD1 on 5 matching bases. Germline-derived CDR1 and CDR2 are SGHRS and YFSETQ. CDR3 size: 14 residues. The V and J ends lost 4 bases and 4 bases respectively, with 14 bases between them. The CDR3 nucleotides read TGCGCCAGCAGCGATCAAGGAGGGGTCTATGGCTACACCTTC. Translated: CASSDQGGVYGYTF.

In this sample, this clonotype turned up a few times. The V and J genes are TRBV6-6 and TRBJ1-1; 9 bases align to TRBD1. CDR1 MNHNY and CDR2 SVGAGI come from the germline V gene (reference sequence). This CDR3 comprises 16 residues. Losses at the gene ends were 5 bases for V and 5 bases for J; bases not matched to a gene: 12. CDR3 amino acids: CASSRGQGIRGTEAFF. In nucleotides, the CDR3 is TGTGCCAGCAGTCGGGGACAGGGTATTAGGGGGACTGAAGCTTTCTTT.

This clonotype was observed a handful of times. This chain joins TRBV5-5 and TRBJ2-5; D remains ambiguous. Between the trimmed V and J ends, which lost 0 bases and 2 bases, there was a span of 8 bases. Germline values: CDR1 SGHKS, CDR2 YYEKEE (reference sequence). The CDR3 has 14 residues. The CDR3, as DNA: TGTGCCAGCAGCTTGGACATTGTTCAAGAGACCCAGTACTTC. Translation gives CASSLDIVQETQYF.

This clonotype occurred a few times. The rearrangement joins TRBV28 to TRBJ1-5, with unresolved D. The V end was cut by 5 bases, the J end by 2 bases, with 25 bases between. The germline gives CDR1 MDHEN, CDR2 SYDVKM. The CDR3 runs to 19 residues. DNA of the CDR3: TGTGCCAGCAGTCGCCGATCTGCAATCCCAGCAAAAGGCAATCAGCCCCAGCATTTT. It encodes CASSRRSAIPAKGNQPQHF. Complete variable domain (other parts from reference TRBV28 and TRBJ1-5): DVKVTQSSRYLVKRTGEKVFLECVQDMDHENMFWYRQDPGLGLRLIYFSYDVKMKEKGDIPEGYSVSREKKERFSLILESASTNQTSMYLCASSRRSAIPAKGNQPQHFGDGTRLSIL.

This clonotype occurred many times. The chain uses TRBV30 and TRBJ2-5; D is uncertain. Germline CDR1 is GTSNPN and CDR2 is SVGIG (reference sequence). The CDR3 sequence is 12 residues long. The germline V and J ends were trimmed by 2 bases and 4 bases, with 8 bases remaining between them. This CDR3 is CAWSISRETQYF. In nucleotides, the CDR3 is TGTGCCTGGAGTATTTCTCGAGAGACCCAGTACTTC.

This clonotype was detected a few times. The chain has TRBV5-1 and TRBJ2-3; 12 bases line up with TRBD2. Germline V lookup: CDR1 SGHRS, CDR2 YFSETQ. J lost 5 bases, V lost 4 bases, and 26 bases had no gene match. CDR3 size: 22 residues. Here the CDR3 reads CASSPGPSSGGARGRSEDTQYF. The CDR3 DNA reads TGCGCCAGCAGCCCGGGCCCTTCTAGCGGGGGGGCCCGGGGTAGGTCGGAAGATACGCAGTATTTT.

The chain employs TRBV28 and TRBJ2-7, with TRBD2 as a possible D gene (5 bases). CDR3 length: 13 amino acids. Trimming left V 7 bases short and J 1 base short, with 11 bases between. Germline CDR1 and CDR2: MDHEN and SYDVKM. The CDR3 loop is CASKEAASYEQYF. Written as DNA, the CDR3 is TGTGCCAGCAAGGAAGCGGCTTCCTACGAGCAGTACTTC.

This clonotype was recorded a few times. The V and J genes are TRBV30 and TRBJ2-5, with a weak D call TRBD2 (6 bases). Germline values: CDR1 GTSNPN, CDR2 SVGIG (reference sequence). Deletions cut 2 bases from V and 0 bases from J, with 13 bases between. CDR3 length: 15 residues. Here the CDR3 reads CAWSKGGLNQETQYF. CDR3 DNA: TGTGCCTGGAGTAAGGGAGGACTTAACCAAGAGACCCAGTACTTC.